The source of this TCR beta chain is a study of blood T cells in healthy people across ages. General study findings and limits: A roughly linear age-dependent decrease characterized TCR beta diversity per million T cells. Diversity estimates drawn from one million T cells were deemed underestimates.

There are a few counts of this clonotype. Its matching antigen is unknown. A read error is possible here, since a much larger clone lies one base away. The use of a sample-barcoded 5' primer and a J-beta primer mix characterized a second PCR of about 7 to 12 cycles. Every individual sample yielded 2.5 million or more paired-end reads (each containing CDR3). TCRdb re-derived calls from the 5' RACE reads in MiXCR, one entry per CDR3 protein. The sample yields more than 800,000 distinct CDR3 sequences, 29% seen once. J lost 3 bases, V lost 10 bases, and 7 bases had no gene match. The CDR3 has 13 residues.

The chain combines TRBV12-3 or TRBV12-4 with TRBJ2-7; 9 bases line up with TRBD1. The clonotype comes from a woman older than 75 in good health. Sequences were obtained from blood. CDR3 in amino acids: CAKPGQGRYEQYF. CDR3 DNA sequence: TGTGCCAAACCGGGACAGGGTCGCTACGAGCAGTACTTC.